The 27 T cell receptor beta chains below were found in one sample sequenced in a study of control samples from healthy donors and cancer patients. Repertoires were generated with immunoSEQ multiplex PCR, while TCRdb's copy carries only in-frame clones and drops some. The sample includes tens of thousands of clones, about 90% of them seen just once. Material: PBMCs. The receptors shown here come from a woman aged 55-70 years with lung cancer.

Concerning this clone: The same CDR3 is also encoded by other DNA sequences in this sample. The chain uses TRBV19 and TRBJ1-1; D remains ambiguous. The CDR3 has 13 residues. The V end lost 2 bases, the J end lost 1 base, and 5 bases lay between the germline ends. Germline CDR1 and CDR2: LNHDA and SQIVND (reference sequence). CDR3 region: CASSIQRNTEAFF. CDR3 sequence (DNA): TGTGCCAGTAGTATACAGCGGAACACTGAAGCTTTCTTT. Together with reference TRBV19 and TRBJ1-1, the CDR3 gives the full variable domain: DGGITQSPKYLFRKEGQNVTLSCEQNLNHDAMYWYRQDPGQGLRLIYYSQIVNDFQKGDIAEGYSVSREKKESFPLTVTSAQKNPTAFYLCASSIQRNTEAFFGQGTRLTVV.

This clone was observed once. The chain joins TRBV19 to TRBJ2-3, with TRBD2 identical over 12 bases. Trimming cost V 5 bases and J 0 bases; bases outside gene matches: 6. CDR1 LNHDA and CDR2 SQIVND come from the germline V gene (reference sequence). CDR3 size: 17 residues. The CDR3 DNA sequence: TGTGCCAGTAGTGGCACTAGCGGGGGGATTAGCACAGATACGCAGTATTTT. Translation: CASSGTSGGISTDTQYF.

CDR3 DNA sequence: TGTGCCAGCACTTCAGTAAACAATCAGCCCCAGCATTTT. Its translation: CASTSVNNQPQHF. The gene calls are TRBV28 and TRBJ1-5, with D unclear. Germline CDR1 and CDR2: MDHEN and SYDVKM. The V and J ends lost 7 bases and 3 bases respectively, with 10 bases between them. This CDR3 is 13 amino acids long.

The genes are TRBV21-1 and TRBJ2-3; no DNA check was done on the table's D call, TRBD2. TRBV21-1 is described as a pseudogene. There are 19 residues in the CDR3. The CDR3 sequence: CASSRSGTSGGTRTDTQYF. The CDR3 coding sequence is TGTGCCAGCAGCAGATCCGGGACTAGCGGGGGGACCCGCACAGATACGCAGTATTTT.

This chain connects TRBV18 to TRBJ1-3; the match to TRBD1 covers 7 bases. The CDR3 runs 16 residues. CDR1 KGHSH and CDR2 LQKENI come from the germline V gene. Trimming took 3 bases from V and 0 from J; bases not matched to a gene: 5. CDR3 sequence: CASSPGQASSGNTIYF. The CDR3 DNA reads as TGTGCCAGCTCACCCGGACAGGCGTCCTCTGGAAACACCATATATTTT.

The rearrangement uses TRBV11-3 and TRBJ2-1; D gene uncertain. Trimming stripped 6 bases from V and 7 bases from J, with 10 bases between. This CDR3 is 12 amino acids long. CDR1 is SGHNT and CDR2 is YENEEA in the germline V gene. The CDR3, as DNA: TGTGCCAGCAGTCGCGGAATAAATGAGCAGTTCTTC. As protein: CASSRGINEQFF.

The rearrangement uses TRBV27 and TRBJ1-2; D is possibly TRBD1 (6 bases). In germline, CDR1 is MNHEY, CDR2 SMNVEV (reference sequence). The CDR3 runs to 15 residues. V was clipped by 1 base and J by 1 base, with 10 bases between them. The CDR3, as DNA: TGTGCCAGCAGTTTATTGCAGGGGAGTAACTATGGCTACACCTTC. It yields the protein CASSLLQGSNYGYTF.

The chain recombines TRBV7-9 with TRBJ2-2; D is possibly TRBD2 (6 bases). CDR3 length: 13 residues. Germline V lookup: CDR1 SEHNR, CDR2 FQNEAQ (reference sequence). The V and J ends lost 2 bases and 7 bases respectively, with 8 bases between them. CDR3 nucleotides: TGTGCCAGCAGCTTATGGGGGGACGGGGAGCTGTTTTTT. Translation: CASSLWGDGELFF.

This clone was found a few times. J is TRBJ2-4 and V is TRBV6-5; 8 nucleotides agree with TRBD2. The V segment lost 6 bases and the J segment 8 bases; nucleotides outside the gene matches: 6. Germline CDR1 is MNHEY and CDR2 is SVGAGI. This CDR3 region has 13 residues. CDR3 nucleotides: TGTGCCAGCAGAGCAAGCGGGAGACACATTCAGTACTTC. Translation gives CASRASGRHIQYF.

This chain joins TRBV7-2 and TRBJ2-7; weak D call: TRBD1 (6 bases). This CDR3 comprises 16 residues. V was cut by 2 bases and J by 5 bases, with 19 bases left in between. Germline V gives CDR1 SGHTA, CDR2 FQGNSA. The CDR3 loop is CASSLNLGGIFDEQYF. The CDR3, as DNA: TGTGCCAGCAGCTTAAACCTAGGGGGTATTTTCGACGAGCAGTACTTC.

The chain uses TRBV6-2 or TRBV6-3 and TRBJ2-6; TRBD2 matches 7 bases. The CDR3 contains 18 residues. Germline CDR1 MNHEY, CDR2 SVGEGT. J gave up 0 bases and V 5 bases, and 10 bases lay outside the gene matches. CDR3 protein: CASSPSGLLSSGANVLTF. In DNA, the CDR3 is TGTGCCAGCAGTCCCTCGGGACTACTGAGCTCTGGGGCCAACGTCCTGACTTTC.

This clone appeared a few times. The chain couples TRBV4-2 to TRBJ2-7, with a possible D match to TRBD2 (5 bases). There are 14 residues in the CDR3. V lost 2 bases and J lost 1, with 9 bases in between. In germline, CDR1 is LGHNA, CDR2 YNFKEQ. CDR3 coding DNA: TGTGCCAGCAGCCAATTTACGGGGTCCTACGAGCAGTACTTC. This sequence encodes CASSQFTGSYEQYF.

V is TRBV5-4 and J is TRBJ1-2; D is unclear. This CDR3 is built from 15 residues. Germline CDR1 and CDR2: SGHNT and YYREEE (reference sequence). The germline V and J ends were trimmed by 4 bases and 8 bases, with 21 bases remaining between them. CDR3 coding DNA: TGTGCCAGCAGCCCTCAAAACCTGGGCGAAGGAGGCTACACCTTC. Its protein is CASSPQNLGEGGYTF.

The CDR3 region is CASSQASGASTDTQYF. CDR3 DNA sequence: TGCGCCAGCAGCCAAGCCAGCGGGGCTAGCACAGATACGCAGTATTTT. This chain uses TRBV4-1 with TRBJ2-3; 7 nucleotides agree with TRBD2. V trimming: 1 base; J trimming: 0 bases; junction bases outside the gene matches: 4. This CDR3 is 16 amino acids long. Germline CDR1 is MGHRA and CDR2 is YSYEKL.

The chain's CDR3 is CSASKGQPNQPQHF. CDR3 DNA: TGCAGTGCTAGTAAAGGGCAGCCAAATCAGCCCCAGCATTTT. The chain combines TRBV20-1 with TRBJ1-5; D is unresolved. CDR1 is DFQATT, CDR2 SNEGSKA, per germline (reference sequence). Trimming cost V 3 bases and J 4 bases, with 13 bases left between them. The CDR3 totals 14 residues.

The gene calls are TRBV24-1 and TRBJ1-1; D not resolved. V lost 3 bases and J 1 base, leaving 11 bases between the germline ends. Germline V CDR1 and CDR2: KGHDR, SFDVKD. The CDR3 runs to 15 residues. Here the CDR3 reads CATSDPRTGNTEAFF. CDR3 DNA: TGTGCCACCAGTGATCCACGGACGGGGAACACTGAAGCTTTCTTT.

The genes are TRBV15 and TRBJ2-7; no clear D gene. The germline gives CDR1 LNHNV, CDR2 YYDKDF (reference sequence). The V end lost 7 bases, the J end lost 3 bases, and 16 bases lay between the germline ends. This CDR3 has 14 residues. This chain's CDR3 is CATKLSSGRYEQYF. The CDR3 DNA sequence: TGTGCCACCAAGCTGTCTAGTGGTCGCTACGAGCAGTACTTC.

DNA for the CDR3: TGTGCCATCGCGTCTGGCGGTCGAGAGACCCAGTACTTC. This sequence encodes CAIASGGRETQYF. The J gene is TRBJ2-5, the V gene TRBV10-3; D is uncertain. Germline V gene data show CDR1 as ENHRY and CDR2 as SYGVKD. V was shortened by 8 bases and J by 4 bases, with 14 bases between the two germline ends. The CDR3 has 13 amino acids.

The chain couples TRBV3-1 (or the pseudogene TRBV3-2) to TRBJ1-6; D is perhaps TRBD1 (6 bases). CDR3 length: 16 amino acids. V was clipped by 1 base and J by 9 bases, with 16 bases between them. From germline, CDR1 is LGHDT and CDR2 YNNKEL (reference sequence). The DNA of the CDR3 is TGTGCCAGCAGCCAAGCGGGGGCTGGGGGAACTTCACCCCTCCACTTT. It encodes CASSQAGAGGTSPLHF.

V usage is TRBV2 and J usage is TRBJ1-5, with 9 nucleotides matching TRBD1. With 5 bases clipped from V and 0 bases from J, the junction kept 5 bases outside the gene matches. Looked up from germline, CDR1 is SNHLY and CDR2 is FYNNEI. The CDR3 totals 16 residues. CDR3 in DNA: TGTGCCAGCAGTTACAGGGGGCTAGATAGCAATCAGCCCCAGCATTTT. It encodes CASSYRGLDSNQPQHF.

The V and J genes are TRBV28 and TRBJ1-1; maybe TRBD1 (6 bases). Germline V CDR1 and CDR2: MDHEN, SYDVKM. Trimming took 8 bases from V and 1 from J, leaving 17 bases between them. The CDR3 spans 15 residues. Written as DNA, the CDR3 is TGTGCCAGCGGAATGGGGTGGGGGGCGAACACTGAAGCTTTCTTT. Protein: CASGMGWGANTEAFF. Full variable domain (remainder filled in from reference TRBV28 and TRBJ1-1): DVKVTQSSRYLVKRTGEKVFLECVQDMDHENMFWYRQDPGLGLRLIYFSYDVKMKEKGDIPEGYSVSREKKERFSLILESASTNQTSMYLCASGMGWGANTEAFFGQGTRLTVV.

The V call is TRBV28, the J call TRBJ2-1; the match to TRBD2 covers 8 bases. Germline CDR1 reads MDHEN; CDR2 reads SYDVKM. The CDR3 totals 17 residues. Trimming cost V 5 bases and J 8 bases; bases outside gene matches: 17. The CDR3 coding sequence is TGTGCCAGCAGTGCCCCCGGGGGGACTAGGATTAGGGATGAGCAGTTCTTC. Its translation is CASSAPGGTRIRDEQFF.

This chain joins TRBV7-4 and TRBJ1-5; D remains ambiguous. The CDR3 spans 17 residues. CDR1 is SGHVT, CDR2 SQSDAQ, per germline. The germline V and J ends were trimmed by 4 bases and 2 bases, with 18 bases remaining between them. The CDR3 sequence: CASSSPPGPLRNQPQHF. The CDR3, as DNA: TGTGCCAGCAGCTCCCCCCCGGGCCCCCTGCGCAATCAGCCCCAGCATTTT.

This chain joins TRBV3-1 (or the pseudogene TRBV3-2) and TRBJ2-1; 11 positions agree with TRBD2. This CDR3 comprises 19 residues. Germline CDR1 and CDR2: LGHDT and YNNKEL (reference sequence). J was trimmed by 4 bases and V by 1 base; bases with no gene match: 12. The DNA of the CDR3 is TGTGCCAGCAGCCAAGCAGGGACTAGCGGCCCTACGGGATACAATGAGCAGTTCTTC. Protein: CASSQAGTSGPTGYNEQFF.

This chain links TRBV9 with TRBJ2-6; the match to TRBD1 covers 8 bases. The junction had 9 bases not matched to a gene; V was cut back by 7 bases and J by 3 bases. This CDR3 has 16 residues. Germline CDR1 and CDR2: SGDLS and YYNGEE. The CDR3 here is CASQRQGALGANVLTF. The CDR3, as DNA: TGTGCCAGCCAGCGGCAGGGGGCGCTTGGGGCCAACGTCCTGACTTTC.

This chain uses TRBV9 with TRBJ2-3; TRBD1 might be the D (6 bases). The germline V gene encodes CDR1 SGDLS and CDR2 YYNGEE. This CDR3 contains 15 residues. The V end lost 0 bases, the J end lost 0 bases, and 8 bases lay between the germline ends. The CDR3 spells CASSVGDTSTDTQYF. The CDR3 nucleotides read TGTGCCAGCAGCGTAGGGGACACTAGCACAGATACGCAGTATTTT.

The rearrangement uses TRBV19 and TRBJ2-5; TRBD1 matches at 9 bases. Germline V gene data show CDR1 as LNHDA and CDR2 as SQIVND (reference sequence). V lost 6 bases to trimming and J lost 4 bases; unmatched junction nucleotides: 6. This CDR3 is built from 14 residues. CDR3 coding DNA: TGTGCCAGTAGGCCTACAGGGGGCACAGAGACCCAGTACTTC. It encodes CASRPTGGTETQYF.